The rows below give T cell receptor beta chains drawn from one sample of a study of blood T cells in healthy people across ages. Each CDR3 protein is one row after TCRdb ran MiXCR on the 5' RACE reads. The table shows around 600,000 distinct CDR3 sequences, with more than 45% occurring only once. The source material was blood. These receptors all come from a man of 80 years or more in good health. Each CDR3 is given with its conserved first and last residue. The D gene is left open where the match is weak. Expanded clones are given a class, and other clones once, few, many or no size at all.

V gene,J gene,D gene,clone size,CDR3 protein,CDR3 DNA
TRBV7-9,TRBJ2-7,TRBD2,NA,CASSFSGGFLEVREQYF,TGTGCCAGCAGCTTTAGCGGGGGCTTCCTCGAGGTGCGCGAGCAGTACTTC
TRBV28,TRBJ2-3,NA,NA,CASSPAGGGTDTQYF,TGTGCCAGCAGCCCGGCGGGCGGGGGCACAGATACGCAGTATTTT
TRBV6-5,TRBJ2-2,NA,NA,CASQRGLNTGELFF,TGTGCCAGCCAACGGGGACTGAACACCGGGGAGCTGTTTTTT
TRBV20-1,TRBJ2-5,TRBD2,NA,CSARDLAEGQETQYF,TGCAGTGCTAGAGATCTAGCGGAAGGCCAAGAGACCCAGTACTTC
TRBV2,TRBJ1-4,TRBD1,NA,CTSSPDRGRNEKLFF,TGTACCAGCAGTCCAGACAGGGGAAGGAATGAAAAACTGTTTTTT
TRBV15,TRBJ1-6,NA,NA,CATSRDRSPLHF,TGTGCCACCAGCAGAGATAGGTCACCCCTCCACTTT
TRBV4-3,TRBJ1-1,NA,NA,CASSQDWGEAFF,TGCGCCAGCAGCCAAGATTGGGGGGAAGCTTTCTTT
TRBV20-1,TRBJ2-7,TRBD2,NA,CSARDSGRASIEQYF,TGCAGTGCTAGGGACAGCGGGAGGGCCAGCATTGAGCAGTACTTC
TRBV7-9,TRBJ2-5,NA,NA,CASSLEVGPGETQYF,TGTGCCAGCAGCTTAGAAGTGGGGCCGGGGGAGACCCAGTACTTC
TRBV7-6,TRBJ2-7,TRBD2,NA,CASTPSSGGSYEQYF,TGTGCCAGCACCCCCAGCTCGGGGGGATCCTACGAGCAGTACTTC
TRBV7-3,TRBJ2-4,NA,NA,CASSMDVGEQYF,TGTGCCAGCAGCATGGACGTCGGGGAGCAGTACTTC
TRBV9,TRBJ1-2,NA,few,CASSVEQGRYTF,TGTGCCAGCAGCGTAGAACAGGGTCGCTACACCTTC
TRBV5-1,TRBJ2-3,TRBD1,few,CASSSHGQGRSTDTQYF,TGCGCCAGCAGCTCCCACGGACAGGGGAGGAGCACAGATACGCAGTATTTT
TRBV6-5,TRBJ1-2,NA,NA,CASSSTGSYRDYTF,TGTGCCAGCAGCTCCACGGGCAGCTATCGTGACTACACCTTC
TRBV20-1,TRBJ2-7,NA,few,CSARASSFVYEQYF,TGCAGTGCTAGAGCGTCGAGTTTTGTTTACGAGCAGTACTTC